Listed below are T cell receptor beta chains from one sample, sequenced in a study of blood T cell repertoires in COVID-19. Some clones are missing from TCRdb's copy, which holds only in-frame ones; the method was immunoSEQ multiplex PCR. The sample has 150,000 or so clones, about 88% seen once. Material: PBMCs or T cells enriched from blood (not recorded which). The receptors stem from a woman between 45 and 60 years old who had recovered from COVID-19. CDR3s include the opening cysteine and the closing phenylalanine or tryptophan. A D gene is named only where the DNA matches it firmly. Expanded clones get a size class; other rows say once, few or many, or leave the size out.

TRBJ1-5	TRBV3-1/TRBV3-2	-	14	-	CASSQGGSNQPQHF	TGTGCCAGCAGCCAGGGGGGATCCAATCAGCCCCAGCATTTT
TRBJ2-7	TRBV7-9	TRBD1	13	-	CASSTRDRGEQYF	TGTGCCAGCAGCACCCGGGACAGGGGCGAGCAGTACTTC
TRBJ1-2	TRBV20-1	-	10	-	CSALRGGYTF	TGCAGTGCACTCAGGGGTGGCTACACCTTC
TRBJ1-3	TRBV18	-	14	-	CASSPGYSGNTIYF	TGTGCCAGCTCCCCGGGGTACTCTGGAAACACCATATATTTT
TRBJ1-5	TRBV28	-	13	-	CASSTGFIQPQHF	TGTGCCAGCAGTACAGGGTTTATTCAGCCCCAGCATTTT
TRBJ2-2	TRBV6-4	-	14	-	CASSDSSGIGELFF	TGTGCCAGCAGTGACTCGTCAGGGATCGGGGAGCTGTTTTTT
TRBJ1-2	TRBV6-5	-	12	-	CASRDSVYGYTF	TGTGCCAGCAGGGACAGTGTCTATGGCTACACCTTC
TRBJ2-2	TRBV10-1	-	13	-	CASNNRGGGELFF	TGCGCCAGCAATAATAGGGGAGGCGGGGAGCTGTTTTTT
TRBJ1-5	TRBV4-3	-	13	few	CASSQEAGLPQHF	TGCGCCAGCAGCCAAGAGGCAGGGTTGCCCCAGCATTTT
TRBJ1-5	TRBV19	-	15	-	CASSIPPGGDQPQHF	TGTGCCAGTAGTATACCCCCGGGAGGGGATCAGCCCCAGCATTTT
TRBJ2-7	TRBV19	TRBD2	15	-	CASSSSLAAGYEQYF	TGTGCCAGTAGCAGTTCTCTAGCGGCAGGCTACGAGCAGTACTTC
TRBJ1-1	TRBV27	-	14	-	CASSFGGGDTEAFF	TGTGCCAGCAGTTTTGGAGGCGGGGACACTGAAGCTTTCTTT
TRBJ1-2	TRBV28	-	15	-	CASSSTGSANYGYTF	TGTGCCAGCAGTTCGACAGGTTCCGCTAACTATGGCTACACCTTC
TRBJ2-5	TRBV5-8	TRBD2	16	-	CASSLGTSGGMETQYF	TGTGCCAGCAGCTTGGGGACTAGCGGGGGTATGGAGACCCAGTACTTC
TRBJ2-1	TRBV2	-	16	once	CATQLTRTVIYNEQFF	TGTGCCACACAGCTCACCCGGACAGTTATCTACAATGAGCAGTTCTTC
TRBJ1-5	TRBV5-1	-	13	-	CASSYGSNQPQHF	TGCGCCAGCAGTTACGGGAGCAATCAGCCCCAGCATTTT
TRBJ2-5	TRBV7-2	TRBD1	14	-	CASSSGQGTETQYF	TGTGCCAGCAGCTCGGGACAGGGGACAGAGACCCAGTACTTC